The source of this TCR beta chain is a study of T-cell memory formation after mild COVID-19. Study details: The TCR clusters were mostly specific to one donor.

The sample holds a few counts of this clonotype. Its target is not known. TCRdb called the 5' RACE reads again in MiXCR, with one record for every CDR3 protein. Of 130,000 to 150,000 distinct CDR3 sequences in the sample, 6% were seen once. Study-wide results and limits: Contracting clones localized mainly to CM and EM when CD4+ and mainly to EMRA when CD8+. Pre-infection memory held some responding clones, suggesting pre-existing cross-reactive T cells responded. Clones that shrank (day 15 to 85) were balanced CD4/CD8, whereas later expanders leaned CD4+.

The V gene's germline CDR1 is SGHDN and CDR2 FVKESK. Between the trimmed V and J ends, which lost 1 base and 0 bases, there was a span of 15 bases. This CDR3 has 17 residues. The chain links TRBV14 to TRBJ1-1; D is perhaps TRBD1 (6 bases). Sequencing input: PBMCs or a T cell subset sorted from them (not recorded which). This sequence originates from an adult woman who had mild COVID-19 (a few samples of this study predate the infection). Cell type and time point are not known. CDR3 in DNA: TGTGCCAGCAGCCAAGTCGGACAGAACTTTATGAACACTGAAGCTTTCTTT. As protein: CASSQVGQNFMNTEAFF.